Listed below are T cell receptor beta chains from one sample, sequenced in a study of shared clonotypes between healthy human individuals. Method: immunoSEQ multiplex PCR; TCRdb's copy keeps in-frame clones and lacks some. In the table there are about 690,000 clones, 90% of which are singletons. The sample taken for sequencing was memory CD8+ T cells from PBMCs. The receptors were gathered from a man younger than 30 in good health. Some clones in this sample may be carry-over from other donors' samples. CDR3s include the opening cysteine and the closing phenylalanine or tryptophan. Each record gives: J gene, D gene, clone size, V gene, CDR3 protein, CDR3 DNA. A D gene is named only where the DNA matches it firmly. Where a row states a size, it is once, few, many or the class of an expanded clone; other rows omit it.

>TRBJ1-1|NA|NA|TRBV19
CASSWARSLNTEAFF
TGTGCCAGTAGTTGGGCCAGGTCGCTGAACACTGAAGCTTTCTTT
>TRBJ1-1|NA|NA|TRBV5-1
CASSLVGGEMNTEAFF
TGCGCCAGCAGCTTGGTAGGGGGGGAGATGAACACTGAAGCTTTCTTT
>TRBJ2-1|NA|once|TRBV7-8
CASSLGAGGVYNEQFF
TGTGCCAGCAGCTTAGGGGCTGGCGGGGTATACAATGAGCAGTTCTTC
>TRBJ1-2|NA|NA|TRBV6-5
CASSYAQGYYGYTF
TGTGCCAGCAGTTACGCGCAGGGGTACTATGGCTACACCTTC
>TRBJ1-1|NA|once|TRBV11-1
CASSWTGVTEAFF
TGTGCCAGCAGCTGGACGGGGGTGACTGAAGCTTTCTTT
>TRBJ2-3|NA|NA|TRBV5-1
CASSLLYTDTQYF
TGCGCCAGCAGCTTACTCTACACAGATACGCAGTATTTT
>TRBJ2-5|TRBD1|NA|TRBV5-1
CASSLGGTGAQETQYF
TGCGCCAGCAGCTTGGGGGGGACAGGAGCCCAAGAGACCCAGTACTTC
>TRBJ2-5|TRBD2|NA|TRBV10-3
CAISEGTSPQETQYF
TGTGCCATCAGTGAGGGGACTAGCCCACAAGAGACCCAGTACTTC
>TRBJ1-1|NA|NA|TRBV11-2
CASSLTGRSTEAFF
TGTGCCAGCAGCTTAACAGGACGGTCCACTGAAGCTTTCTTT
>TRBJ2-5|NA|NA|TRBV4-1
CASSLGHSGEQYF
TGCGCCAGCAGCCTAGGTCACTCGGGGGAGCAGTACTTC
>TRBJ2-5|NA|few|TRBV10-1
CASSGPRWETQYF
TGCGCCAGCAGTGGACCGAGATGGGAGACCCAGTACTTC
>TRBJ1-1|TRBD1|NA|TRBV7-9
CASFGTGLVSNTEAFF
TGTGCCAGCTTCGGGACAGGGTTGGTCTCGAACACTGAAGCTTTCTTT
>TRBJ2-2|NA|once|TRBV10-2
CASTITGELFF
TGCGCCAGCACAATTACCGGGGAGCTGTTTTTT
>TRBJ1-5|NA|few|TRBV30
CAWSIGGGQPQHF
TGTGCCTGGAGTATTGGGGGAGGCCAGCCCCAGCATTTT
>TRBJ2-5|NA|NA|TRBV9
CVSSPSRYQETQYF
TGTGTCAGCAGCCCCTCCCGGTACCAAGAGACCCAGTACTTC
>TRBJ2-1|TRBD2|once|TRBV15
CATSVEAGVLNEQFF
TGTGCCACCAGCGTGGAAGCGGGAGTCTTGAATGAGCAGTTCTTC
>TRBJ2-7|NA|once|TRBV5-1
CASSIGGGSAGEQYF
TGCGCCAGCAGCATTGGTGGCGGTTCAGCGGGCGAGCAGTACTTC
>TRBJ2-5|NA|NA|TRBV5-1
CASSLEGGGLETQYF
TGCGCCAGCAGCTTGGAAGGAGGGGGGCTCGAGACCCAGTACTTC
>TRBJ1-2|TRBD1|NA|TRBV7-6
CASSPRQGPNYGYTF
TGTGCCAGCAGCCCTCGACAGGGACCCAACTATGGCTACACCTTC
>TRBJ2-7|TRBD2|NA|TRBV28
CASSPRDLAVSYEQYF
TGTGCCAGCAGTCCACGGGACCTAGCGGTCTCCTACGAGCAGTACTTC
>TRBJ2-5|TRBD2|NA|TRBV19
CASSISGSEMETQYF
TGTGCCAGTAGTATAAGCGGGAGTGAGATGGAGACCCAGTACTTC
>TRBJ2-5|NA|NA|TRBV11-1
CASSLAGRVETQYF
TGTGCCAGCAGCTTAGCAGGCAGGGTCGAGACCCAGTACTTC
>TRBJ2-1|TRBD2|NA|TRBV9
CASSASGSSYNEQFF
TGTGCCAGCAGCGCTAGCGGGAGCTCCTACAATGAGCAGTTCTTC
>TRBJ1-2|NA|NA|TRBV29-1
CSVEDWATTPNYGYTF
TGCAGCGTTGAAGATTGGGCTACCACACCTAACTATGGCTACACCTTC
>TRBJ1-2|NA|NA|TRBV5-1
CASTTSPGSNYGYTF
TGCGCCAGCACCACCTCCCCTGGCAGTAACTATGGCTACACCTTC
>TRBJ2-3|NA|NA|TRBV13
CASSPRSPTDTQYF
TGTGCCAGCAGCCCCAGAAGCCCCACAGATACGCAGTATTTT
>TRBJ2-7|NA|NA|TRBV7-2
CASSPSYAYEQYF
TGTGCCAGCAGCCCTTCGTACGCCTACGAGCAGTACTTC
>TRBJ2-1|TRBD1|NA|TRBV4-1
CASSQDGQGFYNEQFF
TGCGCCAGCAGCCAAGATGGACAGGGGTTCTACAATGAGCAGTTCTTC
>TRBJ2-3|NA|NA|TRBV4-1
CASSEVPGANTDTQYF
TGCGCCAGCAGCGAAGTGCCAGGGGCTAACACAGATACGCAGTATTTT
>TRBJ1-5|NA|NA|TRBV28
CASSRAGGPSNQPQHF
TGTGCCAGCAGCCGAGCCGGGGGGCCTAGCAATCAGCCCCAGCATTTT
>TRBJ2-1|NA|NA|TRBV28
CASSPGVEQFF
TGTGCCAGCAGCCCAGGCGTTGAGCAGTTCTTC
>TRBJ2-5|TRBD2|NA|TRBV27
CASSLQWGGGSQTQYF
TGTGCCAGCAGTTTACAATGGGGTGGCGGGAGTCAGACCCAGTACTTC
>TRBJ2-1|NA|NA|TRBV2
CASKEHYNEQFF
TGTGCCAGCAAGGAGCACTACAATGAGCAGTTCTTC
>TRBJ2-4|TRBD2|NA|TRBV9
CASSLLGGRDYQYF
TGTGCCAGCAGCCTCCTGGGAGGGCGGGACTACCAGTACTTC
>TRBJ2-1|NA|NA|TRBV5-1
CASSDYSFGMWSGADSYNEQFF
TGCGCCAGCAGCGACTATAGTTTTGGTATGTGGAGCGGAGCTGATTCCTACAATGAGCAGTTCTTC
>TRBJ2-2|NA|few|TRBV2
CASSEGRNTGELFF
TGTGCCAGCAGTGAAGGCCGGAACACCGGGGAGCTGTTTTTT
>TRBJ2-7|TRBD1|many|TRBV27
CASSEIRDRGLYEQYF
TGTGCCAGCAGTGAGATCCGGGACAGGGGGCTATACGAGCAGTACTTC
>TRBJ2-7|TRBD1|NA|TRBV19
CASREQGAYEQYF
TGTGCCAGTAGGGAACAGGGGGCCTACGAGCAGTACTTC
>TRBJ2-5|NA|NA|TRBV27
CASGNWGAETQYF
TGTGCCAGCGGGAATTGGGGGGCGGAGACCCAGTACTTC